This T cell receptor (beta chain) came from a study of shared clonotypes between healthy human individuals. On this clone: Its antigen is not identified.

Terminally differentiated effector memory CD45RA+ cells were left out of the naive CD8 fraction, which was CD45RO-negative and positively selected for CCR7. The test was conducted at deep level. Once extracted for a subset, genomic DNA was divided evenly among several immunoSEQ plates. TCRdb's table, derived via immunoSEQ multiplex PCR, lists solely in-frame clones and lacks some. This sample has 2 million to 2.5 million clones, with about 95% found just once. Regarding the study as a whole: Compared with memory subsets, naive subsets generally had larger estimated richness. Four donors held about 5% of naive CD4 clonotypes in common.

The CDR3 has 16 amino acids. Germline loops: CDR1 MGHRA, CDR2 YSYEKL. V lost 1 base to trimming and J lost 2 bases; unmatched junction nucleotides: 7. The source of this sequence is a man younger than 30 in good health. What was sequenced was naive CD8+ T cells sorted from blood. The chain uses TRBV4-1 and TRBJ2-5; 7 bases agree with TRBD2. CDR3 residues: CASSQVFGGGQETQYF. CDR3 sequence (DNA): TGCGCCAGCAGCCAAGTTTTCGGCGGGGGACAAGAGACCCAGTACTTC.